This TCR beta chain was obtained from a study of blood T cell repertoires in COVID-19. Study details: The study drew acute and convalescent COVID-19 samples from the United States, Italy and Spain.

There are 17 residues in the CDR3. Germline values: CDR1 MGHRA, CDR2 YSYEKL. Trimming took 1 base from V and 1 from J, leaving 16 bases between them. Authors' methods: Reference gene primers were amplified, and this amplification served to estimate nucleated cell counts. Sequencing was performed with immunoSEQ multiplex PCR; in TCRdb, only in-frame clones are kept and a portion is missing. The V and J calls and clone size were taken over from that table, and D and trimming were inferred from the DNA. Among 250,000 to 300,000 clones listed, around 83% were seen once. The chain is built from TRBV4-1 and TRBJ1-2, with a possible D match to TRBD1 (5 bases). Material: peripheral blood. The TCR sequence derives from a man at least 80 years old with acute or convalescent COVID-19. The CDR3 here is CASSQVGGSSLNYGYTF. CDR3 DNA sequence: TGCGCCAGCAGCCAAGTGGGGGGTTCCTCGCTTAACTATGGCTACACCTTC.